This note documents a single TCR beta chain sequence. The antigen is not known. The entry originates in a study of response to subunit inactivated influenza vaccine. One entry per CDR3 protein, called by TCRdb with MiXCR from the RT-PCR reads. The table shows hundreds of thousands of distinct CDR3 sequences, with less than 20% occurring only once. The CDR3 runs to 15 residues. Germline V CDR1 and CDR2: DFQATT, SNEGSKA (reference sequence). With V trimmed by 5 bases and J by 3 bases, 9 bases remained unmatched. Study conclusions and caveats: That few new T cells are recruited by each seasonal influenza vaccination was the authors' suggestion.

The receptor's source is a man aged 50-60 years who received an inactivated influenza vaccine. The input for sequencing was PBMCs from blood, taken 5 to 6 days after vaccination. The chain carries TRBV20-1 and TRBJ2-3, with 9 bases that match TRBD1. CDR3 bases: TGCAGTGCTTACACCGGGACAGGGCGGACAGATACGCAGTATTTT. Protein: CSAYTGTGRTDTQYF.